The 27 T cell receptor beta chains presented below share a single source sample, sequenced in a study of a mutant IDH1 vaccine in newly diagnosed glioma. Using immunoSEQ multiplex PCR, the repertoire was profiled, and TCRdb retains in-frame clones only, with some absent. Here the sample spans approximately 88,000 clones, around three quarters being singletons. This sample's time point: baseline, week 1 (first vaccination visit). The treatment was: pre-vaccination baseline after standard-of-care therapy. This sample comprised PBMCs, obtained from a glioma patient treated with radiotherapy, temozolomide or both. Every receptor here comes from a man aged 35 to 55 with glioma.

This clone was observed a handful of times. The genes are TRBV4-2 and TRBJ1-2; D unclear. The V end was cut by 3 bases, the J end by 0 bases, with 11 bases between. The CDR3 runs to 15 residues. Per the germline V gene, CDR1 is LGHNA and CDR2 is YNFKEQ. CDR3 loop: CASSQGLNSNYGYTF. In nucleotides, the CDR3 is TGTGCCAGCAGCCAGGGCCTTAACTCTAACTATGGCTACACCTTC.

The chain is built from TRBV5-1 and TRBJ2-7, with D perhaps TRBD1 or TRBD2 (5 bases each). The CDR3 length is 13 residues. Germline-derived CDR1 and CDR2 are SGHRS and YFSETQ. The germline V and J ends were trimmed by 4 bases and 2 bases, with 10 bases remaining between them. This CDR3 is CASSPGTAYEQYF. DNA for the CDR3: TGCGCCAGCAGCCCCGGGACGGCCTACGAGCAGTACTTC.

This clone has more than one count but fewer than ten. The chain joins TRBV6-1 to TRBJ2-7; perhaps D is TRBD1 or TRBD2 (6 bases each). CDR3 length equals 16 residues. The V gene's germline CDR1 is MNHNS and CDR2 SASEGT. The V end was cut by 2 bases, the J end by 9 bases, with 23 bases between. The CDR3 DNA reads TGTGCCAGCAGTGAACGGGGGCGGGGCGGCTCGTTGGGGCAGTACTTC. Amino acid sequence: CASSERGRGGSLGQYF.

This chain joins TRBV2 and TRBJ2-3, with D possibly matching TRBD2 (6 bases). Trimming pared 3 bases from V and 2 bases from J, leaving 9 bases between. The CDR3 is 14 amino acids. Germline assignment: CDR1 SNHLY and CDR2 FYNNEI. As DNA, the CDR3 is TGTGCCAGCAGTGATTCGGGGGTCACAGATACGCAGTATTTT. Amino acid sequence: CASSDSGVTDTQYF.

This chain links TRBV6-1 with TRBJ1-1; D not resolved. The V gene's germline CDR1 is MNHNS and CDR2 SASEGT. This CDR3 contains 11 residues. Trimming took off 5 bases at V and 5 bases at J, with 6 bases between the two ends. The CDR3 loop reads CASSYETEAFF. The DNA of the CDR3 is TGTGCCAGCAGTTACGAAACTGAAGCTTTCTTT.

The chain is built from TRBV30 and TRBJ2-7; 11 bases line up with TRBD2. Germline-derived CDR1 and CDR2 are GTSNPN and SVGIG (reference sequence). The CDR3 runs to 13 residues. The J segment lost 2 bases and the V segment lost 7 bases, leaving 4 bases of the junction unmatched. CDR3 amino acids: CAYGTSGPYEQYF. The CDR3 nucleotides are TGTGCCTATGGGACTAGCGGACCCTACGAGCAGTACTTC.

The genes are TRBV7-2 and TRBJ2-7, with D maybe TRBD1 (6 bases). The CDR3 is 16 residues long. Germline values: CDR1 SGHTA, CDR2 FQGNSA. The V and J ends lost 1 base and 3 bases respectively, with 16 bases between them. CDR3 amino acids: CASSLGPWTAHYEQYF. The CDR3 DNA is TGTGCCAGCAGCTTAGGGCCCTGGACAGCCCACTACGAGCAGTACTTC.

The V and J genes are TRBV7-9 and TRBJ1-2; D uncertain. CDR1 SEHNR and CDR2 FQNEAQ come from the germline V gene (reference sequence). Trimming pared 1 base from V and 3 bases from J, leaving 9 bases between. This CDR3 is built from 14 residues. For the CDR3, the DNA is TGTGCCAGCAGCTTAGATGGCACGTACTATGGCTACACCTTC. Protein product: CASSLDGTYYGYTF.

The chain is built from TRBV29-1 and TRBJ1-5; tentative D call: TRBD1 (6 bases). The CDR3 spans 12 residues. The V gene lost 6 bases and the J gene lost 3 bases, with 9 bases spanning the gap. Looked up from germline, CDR1 is SQVTM and CDR2 is ANQGSEA. The CDR3 region has the DNA TGCAGCGTGGGGGACACCAATCAGCCCCAGCATTTT. It codes for CSVGDTNQPQHF.

The CDR3 reads CASSFGGWDTGELFF. CDR3 nucleotides: TGTGCCAGCAGTTTCGGCGGGTGGGACACCGGGGAGCTGTTTTTT. This chain uses TRBV6-5 with TRBJ2-2; D might be TRBD2 (5 bases). The length of the CDR3 is 15 residues. CDR1 MNHEY and CDR2 SVGAGI come from the germline V gene. V was pared by 4 bases and J by 3 bases, with 12 bases between.

This chain uses TRBV2 with TRBJ1-2, with 7 bases matching TRBD1. The CDR3 length is 13 residues. The trim removed 8 bases at V and 1 base at J, leaving 4 bases unmatched. The germline CDR1 and CDR2 sequences are SNHLY and FYNNEI. This CDR3 is CASAAGGNYGYTF. As DNA, the CDR3 is TGTGCCAGCGCGGCAGGGGGTAACTATGGCTACACCTTC.

The rearrangement uses TRBV7-2 and TRBJ2-6; 7 bases line up with TRBD1. Germline CDR1 is SGHTA and CDR2 is FQGNSA. CDR3 length: 18 residues. J was trimmed by 0 bases and V by 1 base; bases with no gene match: 6. CDR3 in DNA: TGTGCCAGCAGCTTAGTGCTAGGGGGCCACTCTGGGGCCAACGTCCTGACTTTC. Protein sequence: CASSLVLGGHSGANVLTF.

The chain uses TRBV12-5 and TRBJ2-1, with TRBD1 matching 7 bases. V was pared by 2 bases and J by 6 bases, with 10 bases of the junction left unmatched. Germline V gene lookup returns CDR1 LGHNT and CDR2 FRNRAP. The CDR3 sequence is 16 residues long. Here the CDR3 reads CASGLTLTGVGNEQFF. In DNA form, the CDR3 reads TGTGCTAGTGGTTTGACTTTAACAGGGGTGGGCAATGAGCAGTTCTTC.

The chain combines TRBV19 with TRBJ1-1; D gene ambiguous. Germline CDR1 and CDR2: LNHDA and SQIVND (reference sequence). There are 17 residues in the CDR3. The V end lost 7 bases, the J end lost 0 bases, and 21 bases lay between the germline ends. The CDR3, as DNA: TGTGCCAGTAAAAAAAACCTTCCAGACCGCATGAACACTGAAGCTTTCTTT. Encoded protein: CASKKNLPDRMNTEAFF.

The chain recombines TRBV28 with TRBJ2-7; possible D gene TRBD1, 6 bases. Trimming took 5 bases from V and 2 from J, leaving 19 bases between them. CDR3 length equals 16 residues. Germline V lookup: CDR1 MDHEN, CDR2 SYDVKM. The CDR3 DNA follows: TGTGCCAGCAGTGCCCTACTCGGACAGACAACCTACGAGCAGTACTTC. Translation: CASSALLGQTTYEQYF.

The chain is built from TRBV6-6 and TRBJ2-3, with D unclear. The CDR3 has 13 residues. V dropped 6 bases and J dropped 8 bases, with 15 bases sitting between them. Germline assignment: CDR1 MNHNY and CDR2 SVGAGI (reference sequence). The CDR3 loop reads CASSPLDWGTQYF. For the CDR3, the DNA is TGTGCCAGCAGCCCGCTAGACTGGGGTACGCAGTATTTT.

The chain combines TRBV27 with TRBJ2-7; maybe TRBD2 (5 bases). V shed 6 bases and J shed 3 bases, with 18 bases lying between them. This CDR3 is built from 15 residues. Germline loops: CDR1 MNHEY, CDR2 SMNVEV (reference sequence). The CDR3 DNA reads TGTGCCAGCAGCCCCCGCCCAGGAGGTTTCTACGAGCAGTACTTC. Its translation is CASSPRPGGFYEQYF.

The V call is TRBV5-6, the J call TRBJ1-2; tentatively, D is TRBD1 (5 bases). The V end was cut by 4 bases, the J end by 4 bases, with 17 bases between. The CDR3 extends over 15 amino acids. Germline loops: CDR1 SGHDT, CDR2 YYEEEE. The CDR3 is CASSDGGRPVYGYTF. CDR3 nucleotides: TGTGCCAGCAGCGATGGGGGAAGGCCTGTCTATGGCTACACCTTC. The complete variable domain, with remaining parts taken from reference TRBV5-6 and TRBJ1-2, reads DAGVTQSPTHLIKTRGQQVTLRCSPKSGHDTVSWYQQALGQGPQFIFQYYEEEERQRGNFPDRFSGHQFPNYSSELNVNALLLGDSALYLCASSDGGRPVYGYTFGSGTRLTVV.

The chain couples TRBV5-6 to TRBJ2-5, with TRBD2 identical over 15 bases. Losses at the gene ends were 6 bases for V and 8 bases for J; bases not matched to a gene: 11. The CDR3 covers 16 residues. Looked up from germline, CDR1 is SGHDT and CDR2 is YYEEEE. For the CDR3, the DNA is TGTGCCAGCAACCCTAGGACTAGCGGGAGGGGAGGAACCCAGTACTTC. Its protein product is CASNPRTSGRGGTQYF.

The rearrangement joins TRBV13 to TRBJ2-5; maybe TRBD1 (5 bases). Between the trimmed V and J ends, which lost 2 bases and 5 bases, there was a span of 15 bases. CDR3 length: 15 amino acids. Germline V gives CDR1 PRHDT, CDR2 FYEKMQ (reference sequence). CDR3 sequence: CASSLYARAGETQYF. For the CDR3, the DNA is TGTGCCAGCAGCTTATACGCCAGGGCCGGGGAGACCCAGTACTTC.

This chain connects TRBV11-2 to TRBJ2-5; a weak D match, TRBD1 (5 bases). Looked up from germline, CDR1 is SGHAT and CDR2 is FQNNGV. V was pared by 5 bases and J by 2 bases, with 12 bases between. The CDR3 loop spans 14 amino acids. In nucleotides, the CDR3 is TGTGCCAGCAGCCCCAGGACACCGCAAGAGACCCAGTACTTC. Residues: CASSPRTPQETQYF.

This chain links TRBV7-2 with TRBJ2-2; tentatively, D is TRBD2 (5 bases). The CDR3 totals 15 residues. The germline V gene encodes CDR1 SGHTA and CDR2 FQGNSA. The germline V and J ends were trimmed by 3 bases and 6 bases, with 14 bases remaining between them. This CDR3 is CASSFGGRSSGELFF. Here the CDR3 DNA reads TGTGCCAGCAGCTTCGGAGGCAGGTCTTCCGGGGAGCTGTTTTTT.

The chain has TRBV7-2 and TRBJ1-5; D is unresolved. V was clipped by 1 base and J by 2 bases, with 12 bases between them. This CDR3 comprises 16 residues. From germline, CDR1 is SGHTA and CDR2 FQGNSA. CDR3 sequence reads: CASSLVAGGGNQPQHF. DNA for the CDR3: TGTGCCAGCAGCTTAGTAGCAGGCGGGGGCAATCAGCCCCAGCATTTT.

V is TRBV6-1 and J is TRBJ1-2; 10 nucleotides agree with TRBD1. The V gene end was trimmed by 2 bases and the J gene end by 7 bases; junction bases not matched to a gene: 4. Germline-derived CDR1 and CDR2 are MNHNS and SASEGT. CDR3 length equals 14 residues. CDR3: CASSEFGDRGGYTF. CDR3 sequence (DNA): TGTGCCAGCAGTGAATTCGGGGACAGGGGTGGCTACACCTTC.

The V gene is TRBV30, the J gene TRBJ2-7, with D hard to call. Germline CDR1 and CDR2: GTSNPN and SVGIG (reference sequence). The V gene lost 6 bases and the J gene lost 2 bases, with 20 bases spanning the gap. The CDR3 sequence is 15 residues long. For the CDR3, the DNA is TGTGCCTGCCCAACGGAGAAGGGAATCACCTACGAGCAGTACTTC. It translates to CACPTEKGITYEQYF.

This clone has only a few counts. V is TRBV19 and J is TRBJ1-1, with TRBD1 matching 7 bases. After removal of 3 bases from V and 2 bases from J, the junction contained 12 bases not matched to a gene. Germline CDR1 LNHDA, CDR2 SQIVND (reference sequence). The CDR3 runs to 17 residues. CDR3 DNA: TGTGCCAGTAGTATCGGTTTAGGGGACAGCTTAAACACTGAAGCTTTCTTT. Translated: CASSIGLGDSLNTEAFF.

This clone was seen a few times. The chain uses TRBV4-3 and TRBJ2-1, with 11 nucleotides matching TRBD1. The germline CDR1 and CDR2 sequences are LGHNA and YSLEER. V gave up 3 bases and J gave up 4 bases; unmatched junction bases: 5. The CDR3 extends over 16 amino acids. The CDR3 nucleotides read TGCGCCAGCAGCCAGGACGGGACAGGGGGATACAATGAGCAGTTCTTC. Protein: CASSQDGTGGYNEQFF.